The clone carrying this TCR beta chain was seen repeatedly, ten times or more. Its target is unknown. Trimming pared 1 base from V and 5 bases from J, leaving 11 bases between. The CDR3 is 15 residues long. Germline V gene lookup returns CDR1 SEHNR and CDR2 FQNEAQ (reference sequence). 5'-RACE, quantitative and with molecular barcodes, yielded the TCR beta libraries. TCRdb re-called the 5' RACE reads through MiXCR, storing one row per CDR3 protein. The table includes under 300,000 distinct CDR3 sequences, about 11% detected once. The data belong to a study of CD8 T cells in ankylosing spondylitis. Study-wide findings and caveats: CD8+ disease-linked clones were present at relatively low frequencies in blood.

The J gene is TRBJ2-2, the V gene TRBV7-9; possibly TRBD1 for D (5 bases). Sample: blood, either unsorted or a sorted T cell fraction (not recorded which). The source of this sequence is a male donor with ankylosing spondylitis or in good health (not recorded which). CDR3 sequence reads: CASSLVSGWTGELFF. CDR3 sequence (DNA): TGTGCCAGCAGCTTAGTTTCAGGGTGGACCGGGGAGCTGTTTTTT.